This T cell receptor (beta chain) was captured by sequencing in a study of T cells in Graves' hyperthyroidism and ophthalmopathy. Findings and limits, study-wide: Most thyroid clonotypes that were expanded above 0.001 also turned up in blood.

Ten or more counts support this clonotype. Its matching antigen is unknown. Each patient was aged 18 to 65 and had newly diagnosed hyperthyroidism of under 2 months' duration. Orbital computed tomography and thyroid ultrasound, together with serum TRAb and thyroxine and clinical symptoms, were used for diagnoses. Looked up from germline, CDR1 is SGHTA and CDR2 is FQGNSA. The CDR3 spans 12 residues. Trimming took 5 bases from V and 11 from J, leaving 12 bases between them. TCR beta CDR3 regions were amplified from RNA transcripts. First-round RT-PCR with HTBI primers amplified the TCR CDR3 region. MiXCR, applied by TCRdb to the multiplex PCR reads, yields one record per CDR3 protein. This sample has more than 550,000 distinct CDR3 sequences, with 18% found just once.

The sequence derives from a woman between 45 and 60 years old with Graves' hyperthyroidism that later progressed to Graves' ophthalmopathy. The rearrangement links TRBV7-2 to TRBJ1-4; D gene ambiguous. The sample comprised blood. The CDR3, as DNA: TGTGCCAGCAGCCCGTCGGGAGGGAAACTGTTTTTT. This translates into CASSPSGGKLFF.